Described below is a single T cell receptor beta chain sequence and its context. This clonotype has only a few counts. No cognate antigen has been identified for it. No much larger clonotype is one base removed from it; base qualities were not supplied. TCR beta repertoires were profiled from peripheral blood of about a dozen young patients with multiple sclerosis to demonstrate the VDJtools post-analysis software. The multiple sclerosis patients were children and adolescents between roughly 6 and 17 years of age. The data belong to a study of post-analysis software for immune sequencing data (dated by TCRdb to between 2015 and 2016). A note on the overall study: Disease courses on record covered relapsing-remitting, secondary progressive and progressive-relapsing multiple sclerosis, though some patients had no subtype annotation. A subset of samples was prepared in parallel using single-end sample barcoding, then pooled and co-amplified after Illumina adapter ligation. The patient repertoires were set against eleven to twelve previously published healthy control repertoires from donors whose ages ranged from roughly 6 to 27 years.

From its cysteine to its phenylalanine, the CDR3 spans 13 amino acids. Only the CDR3 portion is preserved as DNA: 39 bases, with reading frame beginning at the first base. V is shortened by 4 bases, J by 5 bases, and the region joining them spans 12 bases. The germline V gene specifies ENHRY as CDR1 and SYGVKD as CDR2. Library generation was performed with PCR. Sequencing was performed on an Illumina HiSeq 2500. To reduce PCR and sequencing biases, unique molecular identifiers were incorporated into the TCR beta cDNA libraries. Roughly 500,000 cDNA molecules were obtained for every 1 to 10 million input T cells, so each molecule roughly corresponded to one T cell. Patient libraries were prepared and sequenced with the same protocol used for the earlier healthy control dataset. Samples belonging to the same batch were prepared together, multiplexed and sequenced on a shared HiSeq lane. The original methods were these. Raw barcoded reads were processed with MIGEC, and single-read molecular identifier groups were discarded before consensus assembly and CDR3 extraction. VDJtools was used for post-analysis of the clonotype tables, with diversity normalized by down-sampling every dataset to the smallest sample size. To correct batch-related cross-sample contamination, repertoire overlap clustering matched CDR3 amino acid sequences but not nucleotide sequences. The public reads were quality trimmed at Q25 with fastp and then assembled into clones with MiXCR by TCRdb, keeping productive beta chains. Each record represents a unique CDR3 protein, reported with the most common genes and DNA among its rows. TCRdb, not the authors, supplied the V and J calls. The sample table lists roughly 800,000 distinct CDR3 sequences, approximately 57% of them with a count of one. The biggest ten clones account for about 4.5% of the sample.

Study-level results and caveats: Compared with controls, multiple sclerosis patients had significantly lower normalized Chao1 diversity, a finding suggesting substantial peripheral T-cell clonal expansion. The control group was slightly older than the multiple sclerosis patient group. Patients showed significantly higher frequencies than controls for roughly 5 TRBV segments, among them TRBV5-6, TRBV5-1 and TRBV20-1. Direct clustering with F measure revealed strong co-clustering of samples prepared in the same batch, which led to a batch-effect correction.

Sequencing input: blood. This chain is built from TRBV10-3 and TRBJ2-7; the D gene is perhaps TRBD1, on 6 matching bases. The receptor was isolated from a girl aged 10 to 17 with multiple sclerosis. The CDR3 region has the sequence CAISGTAENEQYF. The DNA reads TGTGCCATCAGTGGGACAGCCGAGAACGAGCAGTACTTC.